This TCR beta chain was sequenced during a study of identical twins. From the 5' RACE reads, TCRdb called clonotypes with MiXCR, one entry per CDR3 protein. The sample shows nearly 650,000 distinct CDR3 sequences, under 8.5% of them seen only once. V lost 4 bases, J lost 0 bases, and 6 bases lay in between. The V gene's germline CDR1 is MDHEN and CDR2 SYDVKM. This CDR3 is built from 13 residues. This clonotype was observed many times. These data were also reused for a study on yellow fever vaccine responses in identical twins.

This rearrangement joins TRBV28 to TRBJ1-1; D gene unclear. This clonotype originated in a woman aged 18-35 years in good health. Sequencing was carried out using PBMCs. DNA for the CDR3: TGTGCCAGCAGTTACCGAATGAACACTGAAGCTTTCTTT. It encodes CASSYRMNTEAFF.